This note documents a single TCR beta chain sequence. Its antigen is still unknown. This entry comes from a study of shared clonotypes between healthy human individuals. Looking at the study overall: CD8 memory received one plate per donor, CD8 naive two, CD4 memory three and CD4 naive three. Overall study findings and caveats: For naive CD4 cells, approximately 5% of clonotypes were shared across a handful of donors.

Generated by immunoSEQ multiplex PCR, the TCRdb table keeps only in-frame clones and is missing some. The sample includes some 2.1 million clones, approximately 92% of them seen just once. The CDR3 is 18 amino acids. V was pared by 4 bases and J by 3 bases, with 13 bases of the junction left unmatched. From germline, CDR1 is SGHTA and CDR2 FQGNSA. The naive CD8 fraction comprised CD45RO-negative cells positively selected for CCR7 and excluded terminally differentiated effector memory CD45RA+ cells. The rearrangement uses TRBV7-2 and TRBJ1-3; 9 bases agree with TRBD1. The TCR sequence derives from a young man in good health. Some clones in this sample may be carry-over from other donors' samples. Input material: naive CD8+ T cells from PBMCs. CDR3 DNA: TGTGCCAGCAGCTCAGCAAGGACAGGGGCTAGTGGTGGAAACACCATATATTTT. The encoded protein is CASSSARTGASGGNTIYF.